This T cell receptor (beta chain) was found in a study of beta chain features in type 1 diabetes. Study background: What patients shared with healthy donors was a similar profile of age, gender and cell yields.

The CDR3 consists of 12 residues. The germline gives CDR1 SGHDT, CDR2 YYEEEE. Between the trimmed V and J ends, which lost 3 bases and 2 bases, there was a span of 4 bases. Sorting that relied on CD45RO/CCR7/CD25/CD127/CD95/CD27 yielded CD4+ naive, central memory, regulatory and stem cell-like memory cells. A word on this clone: Antigen: not known. Other DNA sequences in this sample translate to the same CDR3.

Study results and limitations: It was among patients, rather than healthy donors, that naive, central memory and Treg TCRB repertoires appeared more similar. Researchers caution that PCR might favor shorter templates, equally among patients and controls. All four CD4+ subsets from Type 1 diabetes patients carried moderately but significantly shorter TCRB CDR3s.

Expressed TCRB transcripts got sequenced, as all isolated RNA was reverse transcribed. The method was immunoSEQ multiplex PCR; TCRdb's version includes in-frame clones alone and lacks a portion of them. Among about 280,000 clones listed, over 14% were seen once. Source material: naive CD4+ T cells from blood. The chain carries TRBV5-6 and TRBJ2-3; D ambiguous. This receptor was obtained from a man aged 18 to 35 with type 1 diabetes. The CDR3 DNA is TGTGCCAGCAGCTCCTACACAGATACGCAGTATTTT. Protein sequence: CASSSYTDTQYF.